This record covers a single T cell receptor (beta chain). What it recognizes is unknown. The data derive from a study of cytomegalovirus exposure and HLA in healthy donors. Findings of the study overall: As a later analysis showed, several of the most significant clusters appeared to be linked to common viral pathogens.

Unrecorded immune exposure was likely among donors, who were nominally healthy when sampled. Germline lookup yields CDR1 LGHNA and CDR2 YSLEER. The germline V and J ends were trimmed by 3 bases and 4 bases, with 15 bases remaining between them. The CDR3 loop spans 15 amino acids. The PCR made use of 60 Vbeta and 13 Jbeta primers. Sequencing was performed with immunoSEQ multiplex PCR; in TCRdb, only in-frame clones are kept and a portion is missing. The data hold about 130,000 clones, with less than 80% observed a single time. The receptor was derived from a woman aged 50 to 65 in good health and CMV-seronegative. Specimen: PBMCs. The chain employs TRBV4-3 and TRBJ1-1; tentatively, D is TRBD1 (5 bases). CDR3 sequence: CASSQARTFSTEAFF. CDR3 coding DNA: TGCGCCAGCAGCCAGGCTCGGACATTTAGCACTGAAGCTTTCTTT.